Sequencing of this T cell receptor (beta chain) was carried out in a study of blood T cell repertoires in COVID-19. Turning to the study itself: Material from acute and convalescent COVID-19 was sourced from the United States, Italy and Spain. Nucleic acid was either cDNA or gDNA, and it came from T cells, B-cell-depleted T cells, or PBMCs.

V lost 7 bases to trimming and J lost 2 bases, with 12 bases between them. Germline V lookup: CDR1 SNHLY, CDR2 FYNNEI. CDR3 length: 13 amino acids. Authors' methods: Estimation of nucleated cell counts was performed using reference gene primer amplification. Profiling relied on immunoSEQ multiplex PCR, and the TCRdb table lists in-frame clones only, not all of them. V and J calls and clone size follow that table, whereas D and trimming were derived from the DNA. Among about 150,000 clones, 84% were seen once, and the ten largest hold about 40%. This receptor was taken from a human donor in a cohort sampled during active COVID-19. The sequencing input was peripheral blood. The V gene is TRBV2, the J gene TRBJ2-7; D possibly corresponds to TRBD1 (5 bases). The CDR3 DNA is TGTGCCAGCAACCCGCAGGGCCCCTACGAGCAGTACTTC. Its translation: CASNPQGPYEQYF.